Sequencing of this T cell receptor beta chain was carried out in a study of immune heterogeneity within non-small cell lung tumors. Study background: The tumors comprised a few squamous cell carcinomas, approximately 10 non-squamous carcinomas and 1 not otherwise specified. Regarding the study as a whole: Within each patient, tumor sites shared identical dominant CDR3 beta clonotypes and also held site-unique high-frequency clones. Individual patients had largely distinct high-frequency T-cell receptor beta clonotypes.

By its share, this clonotype is medium-sized (0.01 to 0.1%). The antigen remains undetermined. Per sample, around 0.65 ug of bulk tumor genomic DNA was the template used. Several biopsies were collected from each primary tumor during surgery. They were spaced as far apart as possible within the tumor mass. With untreated, newly diagnosed non-small cell lung cancer, the patients went on to undergo curative surgery. CDR1 GTSNPN and CDR2 SVGIG come from the germline V gene (reference sequence). V shed 0 bases and J 5 bases; nucleotides not matched to a gene: 6. The CDR3 is 14 amino acids. TCR beta CDR3 amplification used multiplex PCR with 32 V and 13 J primers. TCRdb re-called the multiplex PCR reads with MiXCR, one entry per CDR3 protein. Of around 7,200 distinct CDR3 sequences listed, around a fifth are singletons.

The sequence came from a man in his 60s with non-small cell lung cancer. The chain couples TRBV30 to TRBJ1-2; TRBD1 matches 7 bases. Sequenced: lung tumor tissue. The CDR3 DNA reads as TGTGCCTGGAGTGTAAAGACAGGGCTATATGGCTACACCTTC. Its protein product is CAWSVKTGLYGYTF.